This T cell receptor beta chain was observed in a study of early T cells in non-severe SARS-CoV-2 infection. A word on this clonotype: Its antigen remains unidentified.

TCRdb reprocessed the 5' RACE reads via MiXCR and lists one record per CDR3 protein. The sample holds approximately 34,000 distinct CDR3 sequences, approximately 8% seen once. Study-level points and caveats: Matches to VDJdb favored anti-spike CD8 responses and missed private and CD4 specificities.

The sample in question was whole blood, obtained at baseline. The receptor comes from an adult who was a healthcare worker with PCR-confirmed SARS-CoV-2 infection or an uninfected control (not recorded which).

CDR3 nucleotides: TGTGCCAGCAGCTTGCGGGTGACAGGGCGTTCTAACATTCAGTACTTC. It encodes CASSLRVTGRSNIQYF. The chain uses TRBV5-6 and TRBJ2-4; TRBD1 agrees at 7 bases. Germline-derived CDR1 and CDR2 are SGHDT and YYEEEE. V shed 1 base and J 7 bases; nucleotides not matched to a gene: 11. The CDR3 spans 16 residues.